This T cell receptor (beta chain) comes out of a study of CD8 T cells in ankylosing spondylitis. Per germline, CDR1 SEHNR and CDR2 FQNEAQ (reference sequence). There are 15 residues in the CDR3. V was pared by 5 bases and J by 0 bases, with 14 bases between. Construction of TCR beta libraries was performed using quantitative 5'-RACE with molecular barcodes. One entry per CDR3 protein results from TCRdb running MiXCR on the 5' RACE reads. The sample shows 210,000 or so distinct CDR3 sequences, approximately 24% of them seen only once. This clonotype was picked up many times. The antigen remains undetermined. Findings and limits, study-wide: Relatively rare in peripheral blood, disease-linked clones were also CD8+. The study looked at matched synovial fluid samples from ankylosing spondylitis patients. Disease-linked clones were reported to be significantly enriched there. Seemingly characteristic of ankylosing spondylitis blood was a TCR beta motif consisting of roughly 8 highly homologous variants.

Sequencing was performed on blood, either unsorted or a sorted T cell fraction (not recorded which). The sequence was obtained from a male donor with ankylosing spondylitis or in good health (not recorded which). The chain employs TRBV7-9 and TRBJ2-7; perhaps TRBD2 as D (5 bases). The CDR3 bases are TGTGCCAGCAGCGGGAGTCAGTTCAGCTCCTACGAGCAGTACTTC. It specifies CASSGSQFSSYEQYF.